Shown below are 28 T cell receptor beta chains from a single sample sequenced in a study of blood T cell repertoires in COVID-19 (dated by TCRdb to 2020 to 2022). Libraries came from the immunoSEQ multiplex PCR assay. TCRdb's version of the immuneACCESS table is confined to in-frame rearrangements and falls short of the full clone set. An unresolved V gene accounts for under half of the shortfall where checked; the remainder is of unknown origin. The sample contains under 250,000 clones, around 90% of them found a single time. The ten top clones hold under 7.5% of the sample. Sequences were obtained from peripheral blood. These receptors were obtained from a man aged 55-75 years who had recovered from COVID-19.

J is TRBJ2-1 and V is TRBV6-4, with D unclear. From germline, CDR1 is MRHNA and CDR2 SNTAGT. The CDR3 is made up of 14 amino acids. V was cut by 2 bases and J by 9 bases, with 14 bases left in between. The CDR3 DNA is TGTGCCAGCAGTGACCTTGGCCTAGGTGCTGAGCAGTTCTTC. It is translated as CASSDLGLGAEQFF.

The chain has TRBV30 and TRBJ1-1, with D possibly TRBD1 on 5 matching bases. The V end lost 4 bases, the J end lost 5 bases, and 23 bases lay between the germline ends. CDR1 and CDR2 (germline): GTSNPN, SVGIG (reference sequence). The CDR3 runs to 16 residues. DNA of the CDR3: TGTGCCTGGACGGTTGGGGGGTCGGTTTCGGGGACTGAAGCTTTCTTT. It encodes CAWTVGGSVSGTEAFF.

Concerning this clone itself: The same CDR3 also results from other DNA sequences found in this sample. The chain couples TRBV7-3 to TRBJ1-1; D unclear. CDR1 is SGHTA and CDR2 is FQGTGA in the germline V gene. The CDR3 covers 13 residues. V dropped 2 bases and J dropped 1 base, with 5 bases sitting between them. The chain's CDR3 is CASSLAGNTEAFF. The CDR3 coding sequence is TGTGCCAGCAGCTTAGCAGGGAACACTGAAGCTTTCTTT. Full variable domain (rest looked up from reference TRBV7-3 and TRBJ1-1): GAGVSQTPSNKVTEKGKYVELRCDPISGHTALYWYRQSLGQGPEFLIYFQGTGAADDSGLPNDRFFAVRPEGSVSTLKIQRTERGDSAVYLCASSLAGNTEAFFGQGTRLTVV.

The chain joins TRBV9 to TRBJ1-1; the D gene is possibly TRBD1 (5 bases). From germline, CDR1 is SGDLS and CDR2 YYNGEE. CDR3 length: 13 residues. The V and J ends lost 3 bases and 0 bases respectively, with 6 bases between them. The CDR3 DNA is TGTGCCAGCAGCGCGACAGTGAACACTGAAGCTTTCTTT. It is translated as CASSATVNTEAFF. The full variable domain, in which reference TRBV9 and TRBJ1-1 provide the parts outside the CDR3, is DSGVTQTPKHLITATGQRVTLRCSPRSGDLSVYWYQQSLDQGLQFLIQYYNGEERAKGNILERFSAQQFPDLHSELNLSSLELGDSALYFCASSATVNTEAFFGQGTRLTVV.

The rearrangement links TRBV7-9 to TRBJ1-6; 9 bases line up with TRBD1. Germline V lookup: CDR1 SEHNR, CDR2 FQNEAQ (reference sequence). The CDR3 totals 14 residues. V gave up 4 bases and J gave up 7 bases; unmatched junction bases: 2. CDR3 in amino acids: CASSSGQGNSPLHF. The CDR3 DNA sequence: TGTGCCAGCAGCTCCGGACAGGGGAATTCACCCCTCCACTTT. Full variable domain (rest looked up from reference TRBV7-9 and TRBJ1-6): DTGVSQNPRHKITKRGQNVTFRCDPISEHNRLYWYRQTLGQGPEFLTYFQNEAQLEKSRLLSDRFSAERPKGSFSTLEIQRTEQGDSAMYLCASSSGQGNSPLHFGNGTRLTVT.

CDR3: CASSDSGGGETQYF. DNA of the CDR3: TGTGCCAGCAGCGATAGCGGGGGGGGAGAGACCCAGTACTTC. The chain carries TRBV28 and TRBJ2-5, with TRBD2 matching 11 bases. V gave up 6 bases and J gave up 4 bases; unmatched junction bases: 4. Germline V gives CDR1 MDHEN, CDR2 SYDVKM. The CDR3 is 14 residues long.

This clone was detected only once. V usage is TRBV14 and J usage is TRBJ2-3; 12 bases fit TRBD2. Germline CDR1 SGHDN, CDR2 FVKESK. This CDR3 region has 16 residues. Trimming removed 0 bases from V and 6 bases from J; junction bases left unmatched: 4. CDR3 bases: TGTGCCAGCAGCCAAGATCTAGCGGGAGGGCGCGATACGCAGTATTTT. The encoded protein is CASSQDLAGGRDTQYF.

The chain is built from TRBV7-2 and TRBJ2-1; 11 positions agree with TRBD2. This CDR3 is built from 14 residues. The germline V gene encodes CDR1 SGHTA and CDR2 FQGNSA. J gave up 13 bases and V 3 bases, and 8 bases lay outside the gene matches. The CDR3 is CASSFIAGGPHQFF. The CDR3 DNA is TGTGCCAGCAGCTTTATAGCGGGGGGGCCCCACCAGTTCTTC.

The V gene is TRBV3-1 (or the pseudogene TRBV3-2), the J gene TRBJ1-2; D gene unclear. The CDR3 is 15 amino acids. CDR1 is LGHDT, CDR2 YNNKEL, per germline (reference sequence). Deletions cut 1 base from V and 4 bases from J, with 13 bases between. This chain's CDR3 is CASSQGTERFYGYTF. The DNA of the CDR3 is TGTGCCAGCAGCCAAGGAACAGAGAGATTCTATGGCTACACCTTC.

J is TRBJ1-3 and V is TRBV5-1; perhaps TRBD1 as D (6 bases). Trimming left V 4 bases short and J 0 bases short, with 8 bases between. Germline CDR1 is SGHRS and CDR2 is YFSETQ. This CDR3 is built from 14 residues. The CDR3 bases are TGCGCCAGCAGCCAGGACAGCTCTGGAAACACCATATATTTT. Translated: CASSQDSSGNTIYF.

This chain joins TRBV27 and TRBJ2-1; 14 bases match TRBD2. The CDR3 loop spans 15 amino acids. CDR1 is MNHEY, CDR2 SMNVEV, per germline (reference sequence). After removal of 8 bases from V and 6 bases from J, the junction contained 6 bases not matched to a gene. The CDR3 loop reads CASGRLAGGGNEQFF. As DNA, the CDR3 is TGTGCCAGCGGGCGACTAGCGGGAGGGGGCAATGAGCAGTTCTTC.

The J gene is TRBJ2-1, the V gene TRBV7-3; weak D call: TRBD2 (6 bases). In germline, CDR1 is SGHTA, CDR2 FQGTGA. With 2 bases removed from V and 3 bases from J, the gap between germline ends came to 14 bases. The CDR3 length is 16 residues. The CDR3 coding sequence is TGTGCCAGCAGCTTAGTACGGCTAGCGAACTACAATGAGCAGTTCTTC. Translated, it gives CASSLVRLANYNEQFF. The variable domain in full, completed from reference TRBV7-3 and TRBJ2-1, reads GAGVSQTPSNKVTEKGKYVELRCDPISGHTALYWYRQSLGQGPEFLIYFQGTGAADDSGLPNDRFFAVRPEGSVSTLKIQRTERGDSAVYLCASSLVRLANYNEQFFGPGTRLTVL.

This clone was counted once. This chain joins TRBV3-1 (or the pseudogene TRBV3-2) and TRBJ2-7, with D possibly being TRBD2 (5 bases). The V end was cut by 0 bases, the J end by 6 bases, with 12 bases between. In germline, CDR1 is LGHDT, CDR2 YNNKEL (reference sequence). There are 14 residues in the CDR3. This chain's CDR3 is CASSQERGSREQYF. The CDR3, as DNA: TGTGCCAGCAGCCAAGAAAGAGGGTCTCGCGAGCAGTACTTC.

This chain uses TRBV5-1 with TRBJ2-2, with D possibly being TRBD2 (6 bases). Germline V lookup: CDR1 SGHRS, CDR2 YFSETQ. V was cut by 6 bases and J by 3 bases, with 15 bases left in between. The CDR3 sequence is 15 residues long. In DNA, the CDR3 is TGCGCCAGCACCCCGGGGGTCACGGACACCGGGGAGCTGTTTTTT. It specifies CASTPGVTDTGELFF. Combining the CDR3 with reference TRBV5-1 and TRBJ2-2 gives the whole variable domain KAGVTQTPRYLIKTRGQQVTLSCSPISGHRSVSWYQQTPGQGLQFLFEYFSETQRNKGNFPGRFSGRQFSNSRSEMNVSTLELGDSALYLCASTPGVTDTGELFFGEGSRLTVL.

The DNA for the CDR3 is TGTGCCAGCAGCCCATCCAGGGGCGCGATCTATGGCTACACCTTC. Translated, it gives CASSPSRGAIYGYTF. The chain joins TRBV3-1 (or the pseudogene TRBV3-2) to TRBJ1-2, with D possibly matching TRBD1 (6 bases). This CDR3 spans 15 amino acids. V was cut by 4 bases and J by 4 bases, with 16 bases left in between. Germline V gives CDR1 LGHDT, CDR2 YNNKEL (reference sequence).

This clone was detected once. DNA of the CDR3: TGCGCCAGCAGCACCAACAGGGGGCAGAACACTGAAGCTTTCTTT. Translating it yields CASSTNRGQNTEAFF. The chain employs TRBV5-1 and TRBJ1-1; 9 nucleotides match TRBD1. This CDR3 has 15 amino acids. The germline V gene has CDR1 SGHRS and CDR2 YFSETQ. V shed 4 bases and J 1 base; nucleotides not matched to a gene: 5.

This clone was detected once. The chain links TRBV19 to TRBJ1-3; D is possibly TRBD1 (6 bases). V was pared by 7 bases and J by 4 bases, with 14 bases between. Germline V CDR1 and CDR2: LNHDA, SQIVND (reference sequence). The CDR3 has 14 amino acids. This chain's CDR3 is CASTPTGGGNTIYF. In nucleotides, the CDR3 is TGTGCCAGTACCCCGACAGGCGGCGGAAACACCATATATTTT.

V and J are TRBV4-1 and TRBJ2-3, with 9 positions matching TRBD2. CDR1 and CDR2 (germline): MGHRA, YSYEKL. This CDR3 comprises 14 residues. J was trimmed by 4 bases and V by 3 bases; bases with no gene match: 2. The CDR3 DNA sequence: TGCGCCAGCAGCCAGGGCGGGAGGGCAGATACGCAGTATTTT. Its translation is CASSQGGRADTQYF.

The genes are TRBV7-8 and TRBJ1-4; 12 bases are a match to TRBD1. The V gene end was trimmed by 5 bases and the J gene end by 8 bases; junction bases not matched to a gene: 6. This CDR3 has 15 residues. Germline V gene data show CDR1 as SGHVS and CDR2 as FQNEAQ. The CDR3, as DNA: TGTGCCAGCAGCCTTCGGGACAGGGGGCTAGAAAAACTGTTTTTT. Translation gives CASSLRDRGLEKLFF.

The V call is TRBV5-5, the J call TRBJ2-7; D might be TRBD1 (5 bases). With 0 bases removed from V and 6 bases from J, the gap between germline ends came to 10 bases. Germline V gene lookup returns CDR1 SGHKS and CDR2 YYEKEE (reference sequence). This CDR3 spans 13 amino acids. The chain's CDR3 is CASSLVQVSEQYF. The DNA of the CDR3 is TGTGCCAGCAGCTTGGTACAGGTTAGCGAGCAGTACTTC.

The count of this clone is one. This chain connects TRBV6-5 to TRBJ2-7; 7 bases line up with TRBD1. J gave up 4 bases and V 6 bases, and 3 bases lay outside the gene matches. This CDR3 has 12 amino acids. Germline loops: CDR1 MNHEY, CDR2 SVGAGI. The CDR3 bases are TGTGCCAGCAGGCAGGGGGTTTACGAGCAGTACTTC. Its protein is CASRQGVYEQYF.

There are a few counts of this clone. The chain links TRBV27 to TRBJ1-1; the D is unclear. The length of the CDR3 is 14 residues. In germline, CDR1 is MNHEY, CDR2 SMNVEV (reference sequence). Trimming stripped 2 bases from V and 11 bases from J, with 18 bases between. The CDR3 is CASSLGGPPLRAFF. CDR3 DNA: TGTGCCAGCAGTTTAGGCGGGCCGCCCTTGAGGGCTTTCTTT.

This rearrangement joins TRBV27 to TRBJ2-6; TRBD1 aligns across 10 bases. The CDR3 totals 16 residues. The trim removed 5 bases at V and 3 bases at J, leaving 4 bases unmatched. In germline, CDR1 is MNHEY, CDR2 SMNVEV (reference sequence). The CDR3 DNA follows: TGTGCCAGCAGTAGACAGGGGGCAAGTGGGGCCAACGTCCTGACTTTC. It encodes CASSRQGASGANVLTF. The complete variable domain, with remaining parts taken from reference TRBV27 and TRBJ2-6, reads EAQVTQNPRYLITVTGKKLTVTCSQNMNHEYMSWYRQDPGLGLRQIYYSMNVEVTDKGDVPEGYKVSRKEKRNFPLILESPSPNQTSLYFCASSRQGASGANVLTFGAGSRLTVL.

J is TRBJ1-5 and V is TRBV21-1; the D call of TRBD1 is as the table states it, not checked on the DNA. TRBV21-1 is described as a pseudogene. This CDR3 has 15 residues. The CDR3 reads CASSFWTRNNQPQHF. The CDR3 coding sequence is TGTGCCAGCAGCTTTTGGACAAGGAACAATCAGCCCCAGCATTTT.

The V call is TRBV5-8, the J call TRBJ1-5; 7 bases agree with TRBD1. CDR3 length equals 15 residues. Germline loops: CDR1 SGHTS, CDR2 YDEGEE. V lost 4 bases to trimming and J lost 4 bases; unmatched junction nucleotides: 8. For the CDR3, the DNA is TGTGCCAGCAGCCCGCGGGACAGACTGAATCAGCCCCAGCATTTT. It is translated as CASSPRDRLNQPQHF.

The sample holds one count of this clone. Other DNA sequences in this sample translate to the same CDR3. This chain connects TRBV20-1 to TRBJ2-7; D gene ambiguous. The CDR3 spans 11 residues. CDR1 is DFQATT, CDR2 SNEGSKA, per germline (reference sequence). Trimming left V 1 base short and J 3 bases short, with 4 bases between. Here the CDR3 reads CSARGGYEQYF. CDR3 coding DNA: TGCAGTGCTAGAGGAGGCTACGAGCAGTACTTC.

This clone was observed once. The chain has TRBV30 and TRBJ2-4; tentative D call: TRBD2 (5 bases). Trimming cost V 5 bases and J 4 bases, with 12 bases left between them. The CDR3 runs 13 residues. Germline V gene sequence: CDR1 GTSNPN, CDR2 SVGIG (reference sequence). The CDR3 bases are TGTGCCTGGGGACTTGACTTTAAAAACATTCAGTACTTC. Translation: CAWGLDFKNIQYF.

The J gene is TRBJ1-1, the V gene TRBV7-3; tentative D call: TRBD1 (5 bases). V dropped 5 bases and J dropped 1 base, with 8 bases sitting between them. Germline V gene sequence: CDR1 SGHTA, CDR2 FQGTGA. This CDR3 has 13 residues. CDR3 loop: CASSPQGNTEAFF. As DNA, the CDR3 is TGTGCCAGCAGCCCCCAGGGGAACACTGAAGCTTTCTTT. Looking up the rest from reference TRBV7-3 and TRBJ1-1 gives the full variable domain: GAGVSQTPSNKVTEKGKYVELRCDPISGHTALYWYRQSLGQGPEFLIYFQGTGAADDSGLPNDRFFAVRPEGSVSTLKIQRTERGDSAVYLCASSPQGNTEAFFGQGTRLTVV.